These 12 T cell receptor beta chains were sequenced from one sample in a study of blood T cell repertoires in COVID-19. The assay was immunoSEQ multiplex PCR, and TCRdb's table has in-frame clones only and misses some. Of fewer than 180,000 clones listed, approximately 83% are singletons. Sequencing was performed on peripheral blood. The receptors were sampled from a man between 65 and 79 years old with acute or convalescent COVID-19.

This chain connects TRBV7-2 to TRBJ1-2; 9 nucleotides agree with TRBD1. J was trimmed by 1 base and V by 5 bases; bases with no gene match: 2. The length of the CDR3 is 14 residues. CDR1 and CDR2 from the germline V gene are SGHTA and FQGNSA. DNA of the CDR3: TGTGCCAGCAGCGAGACAGGGGGTAACTATGGCTACACCTTC. It encodes CASSETGGNYGYTF.

This chain links TRBV25-1 with TRBJ2-1, with 12 bases aligning to TRBD2. Germline V CDR1 and CDR2: MGHDK, SYGVNS. This CDR3 is 16 amino acids long. V was clipped by 1 base and J by 6 bases; unmatched bases: 4. CDR3 bases: TGTGCCAGCAGTGAATGGAGGACTAGCGGGGCCAATGAGCAGTTCTTC. It specifies CASSEWRTSGANEQFF.

About this clone itself: Different DNA sequences within this sample yield the same CDR3. V is TRBV14 and J is TRBJ2-7, with D unclear. The CDR3 runs to 11 residues. V was cut by 4 bases and J by 3 bases, with 4 bases left in between. CDR1 is SGHDN, CDR2 FVKESK, per germline. CDR3: CASSRGYEQYF. CDR3 nucleotide sequence: TGTGCCAGCAGCCGCGGCTACGAGCAGTACTTC.

The V and J genes are TRBV12-3 or TRBV12-4 and TRBJ2-7; D is uncertain. The CDR3 runs 13 residues. V lost 4 bases and J lost 1, with 8 bases in between. The CDR3 DNA reads TGTGCCAGCAGTTCATCGGTATCCTACGAGCAGTACTTC. Its translation: CASSSSVSYEQYF.

The V gene is TRBV10-2, the J gene TRBJ2-1, with 9 bases matching TRBD2. V shed 2 bases, J shed 10 bases, and the junction held 9 bases outside the gene matches. This CDR3 is built from 15 residues. Germline CDR1 WSHSY, CDR2 SAAADI. The CDR3 nucleotides read TGCGCCAGCAGTGAGCCGGCGGGAGGGCCTAAGGAGCAGTTCTTC. Protein sequence: CASSEPAGGPKEQFF.

The chain joins TRBV4-3 to TRBJ2-3, with a possible D match to TRBD1 (6 bases). The CDR3 covers 17 residues. The V gene lost 0 bases and the J gene lost 1 base, with 14 bases spanning the gap. CDR1 and CDR2 from the germline V gene are LGHNA and YSLEER. The DNA for the CDR3 is TGCGCCAGCAGCCAAGATCCTAGGGCAGGGGGCACAGATACGCAGTATTTT. Amino acids: CASSQDPRAGGTDTQYF.

This chain joins TRBV11-2 and TRBJ2-7, with a possible D match to TRBD1 (5 bases). V was shortened by 3 bases and J by 0 bases, with 12 bases between the two germline ends. The germline CDR1 and CDR2 sequences are SGHAT and FQNNGV. The CDR3 totals 15 residues. CDR3 residues: CASSLGRGASYEQYF. The CDR3 bases are TGTGCCAGCAGCTTGGGTAGGGGTGCCTCCTACGAGCAGTACTTC.

The chain employs TRBV24-1 and TRBJ2-7; 11 bases match TRBD2. This CDR3 spans 13 amino acids. Germline V gene lookup returns CDR1 KGHDR and CDR2 SFDVKD. With 7 bases clipped from V and 7 bases from J, the junction kept 5 bases outside the gene matches. The CDR3 coding sequence is TGTGCCACCAGGGGACTAGCGGAGGGGGAGCAGTACTTC. This gives the protein CATRGLAEGEQYF.

The CDR3 reads CATSRDRGTSDLAKNIQYF. CDR3 in DNA: TGTGCCACCAGCAGAGATCGGGGGACTAGCGACCTAGCCAAAAACATTCAGTACTTC. V gene TRBV15 combines with J gene TRBJ2-4, with 10 bases lining up with TRBD2. CDR3 size: 19 residues. The V and J ends lost 0 bases and 0 bases, in that order; junction bases with no gene match: 8. Per germline, CDR1 LNHNV and CDR2 YYDKDF (reference sequence).

This clone has only one observation. The chain employs TRBV6-4 and TRBJ1-1, with TRBD1 matching 9 bases. V shed 4 bases and J 1 base; nucleotides not matched to a gene: 10. Germline CDR1 and CDR2: MRHNA and SNTAGT. This CDR3 region has 17 residues. The CDR3 nucleotides are TGTGCCAGCAGTGCGGGGACAGGGATAGGTCGGAACACTGAAGCTTTCTTT. Translating it yields CASSAGTGIGRNTEAFF.

The V gene is TRBV12-3 or TRBV12-4, the J gene TRBJ1-4, with D maybe TRBD1 (6 bases). The CDR3 covers 12 residues. V was trimmed by 6 bases and J by 7 bases, leaving 9 bases between them. In nucleotides, the CDR3 is TGTGCCAGCAGCCCAGGGGTTGAAAAACTGTTTTTT. It yields the protein CASSPGVEKLFF.

V is TRBV6-2 or TRBV6-3 and J is TRBJ2-3; 10 bases align to TRBD2. Germline-derived CDR1 and CDR2 are MNHEY and SVGEGT. The CDR3 loop spans 14 amino acids. V dropped 4 bases and J dropped 5; count of bases not matched to a gene: 3. The CDR3 coding sequence is TGTGCCAGCAGTTTCCGACTAGCGGGAGATACGCAGTATTTT. Its translation is CASSFRLAGDTQYF.